One sample yielded the 28 T cell receptor beta chains listed below, sequenced in a study of blood T cells in healthy people across ages. Primers used in a second PCR of roughly 6 to 12 cycles were a sample-barcoded 5' primer and a J-beta primer mix. TCRdb re-derived calls from the 5' RACE reads in MiXCR, one entry per CDR3 protein. This table has around 690,000 distinct CDR3 sequences, roughly 58% appearing once. Material: blood. Receptors originate from a man in his 60s in good health.

The chain is built from TRBV7-2 and TRBJ2-7; perhaps TRBD2 as D (6 bases). The CDR3 loop spans 14 amino acids. Germline lookup yields CDR1 SGHTA and CDR2 FQGNSA. V lost 3 bases, J lost 5 bases, and 14 bases lay in between. As DNA, the CDR3 is TGTGCCAGCAGCTTTCAAGGCGGGGTCGACGAGCAGTACTTC. Translating gives CASSFQGGVDEQYF.

The CDR3 is CASSFGGLLYEQYF. The CDR3 nucleotides are TGTGCCAGCAGTTTCGGTGGTCTCTTGTACGAGCAGTACTTC. The chain has TRBV27 and TRBJ2-5; D is unresolved. The closer fit of TRBJ2-7 to the DNA end suggests the J call may be wrong. Per germline, CDR1 MNHEY and CDR2 SMNVEV (reference sequence). CDR3 length equals 14 residues.

The CDR3 nucleotides are TGTGCCAGCATTAGGCGCTACGAGCAGTACTTC. This codes for CASIRRYEQYF. V and J are TRBV25-1 and TRBJ2-7; D gene unclear. The germline V gene has CDR1 MGHDK and CDR2 SYGVNS. V lost 7 bases and J lost 3, with 7 bases in between. The CDR3 totals 11 residues.

This clonotype was seen more than once but under ten times. The chain carries TRBV9 and TRBJ1-2; D may be TRBD1 (6 bases). The CDR3 totals 18 residues. V gave up 0 bases and J gave up 5 bases, with 23 bases separating them. CDR1 is SGDLS, CDR2 YYNGEE, per germline. This CDR3 reads CASSVAPSPAGGEYGYTF. As DNA, the CDR3 is TGTGCCAGCAGCGTAGCCCCCTCTCCGGCCGGGGGCGAGTATGGCTACACCTTC.

This chain uses TRBV4-1 with TRBJ1-6; TRBD1 might be the D (6 bases). Trimming shortened V by 1 base and J by 5 bases, and 15 bases separated the two germline ends. The CDR3 is 17 amino acids. In germline, CDR1 is MGHRA, CDR2 YSYEKL. This chain's CDR3 is CASSQAGRGPDNSPLHF. CDR3 sequence (DNA): TGCGCCAGCAGCCAAGCGGGGCGGGGGCCAGATAATTCACCCCTCCACTTT.

This clonotype was counted a few times. The chain has TRBV7-2 and TRBJ2-1; D uncertain. The germline CDR1 and CDR2 sequences are SGHTA and FQGNSA. This CDR3 contains 14 residues. Between the trimmed V and J ends, which lost 1 base and 2 bases, there was a span of 6 bases. CDR3 DNA: TGTGCCAGCAGCTTAGGACGGACCTACAATGAGCAGTTCTTC. Its translation is CASSLGRTYNEQFF.

The sample holds a few counts of this clonotype. The chain joins TRBV12-3 or TRBV12-4 to TRBJ2-1, with TRBD2 matching over 8 bases. The ends lost 3 bases at V and 6 bases at J; junction bases unmatched: 4. The length of the CDR3 is 14 residues. The CDR3 nucleotides are TGTGCCAGCAGTTTGGGACTAGAAGGCAATGAGCAGTTCTTC. Its protein is CASSLGLEGNEQFF.

This sequence joins TRBV27 and TRBJ2-1, with D perhaps matching TRBD2 (7 bases). The CDR3 loop spans 13 amino acids. Trimming stripped 8 bases from V and 6 bases from J, with 14 bases between. Looked up from germline, CDR1 is MNHEY and CDR2 is SMNVEV (reference sequence). In DNA, the CDR3 is TGTGCCAGCCTAGGGGGGGGAGGCAATGAGCAGTTCTTC. Its translation is CASLGGGGNEQFF.

A few counts support this clonotype. The V gene is TRBV5-6, the J gene TRBJ2-3; 12 nucleotides align to TRBD1. Trimming removed 4 bases from V and 9 bases from J; junction bases left unmatched: 12. Germline lookup yields CDR1 SGHDT and CDR2 YYEEEE. The CDR3 has 16 residues. The CDR3 DNA is TGTGCCAGCAGCCCCGAGGGGGGGACAGGGGGCTCAACGCAGTATTTT. This gives the protein CASSPEGGTGGSTQYF.

The chain links TRBV5-1 to TRBJ2-3; TRBD1 matches 9 bases. The CDR3 spans 14 residues. Germline loops: CDR1 SGHRS, CDR2 YFSETQ. The V gene end was trimmed by 4 bases and the J gene end by 6 bases; junction bases not matched to a gene: 6. CDR3 in amino acids: CASSTDRGADTQYF. As DNA, the CDR3 is TGCGCCAGCAGCACGGACAGGGGCGCGGATACGCAGTATTTT.

This chain uses TRBV11-2 with TRBJ2-1, with 8 bases aligning to TRBD1. The V segment lost 5 bases and the J segment 4 bases; nucleotides outside the gene matches: 7. The CDR3 runs to 15 residues. Germline CDR1 SGHAT, CDR2 FQNNGV. The CDR3 is CASSTDRGAYNEQFF. For the CDR3, the DNA is TGTGCCAGCAGCACAGACAGGGGCGCGTACAATGAGCAGTTCTTC. Complete variable domain (other parts from reference TRBV11-2 and TRBJ2-1): EAGVAQSPRYKIIEKRQSVAFWCNPISGHATLYWYQQILGQGPKLLIQFQNNGVVDDSQLPKDRFSAERLKGVDSTLKIQPAKLEDSAVYLCASSTDRGAYNEQFFGPGTRLTVL.

The chain uses TRBV4-1 and TRBJ1-6, with 10 bases that match TRBD1. J lost 4 bases, V lost 3 bases, and 9 bases had no gene match. The CDR3 runs 18 residues. Germline V lookup: CDR1 MGHRA, CDR2 YSYEKL. Here the CDR3 reads CASSHPAGQGMYNSPLHF. The CDR3 nucleotides are TGCGCCAGCAGCCACCCTGCGGGACAGGGGATGTATAATTCACCCCTCCACTTT.

The J gene is TRBJ2-7, the V gene TRBV27; D possibly corresponds to TRBD1 (5 bases). V lost 6 bases and J 0 bases, leaving 15 bases between the germline ends. Germline V gene data show CDR1 as MNHEY and CDR2 as SMNVEV (reference sequence). This CDR3 region has 15 residues. The CDR3 sequence: CASSNQDTSSYEQYF. CDR3 DNA: TGTGCCAGCAGCAACCAGGACACATCCTCCTACGAGCAGTACTTC.

This clonotype was seen a single time. The chain is built from TRBV20-1 and TRBJ1-2, with D maybe TRBD1 (5 bases). Trimming left V 8 bases short and J 1 base short, with 17 bases between. The CDR3 sequence is 14 residues long. CDR1 is DFQATT, CDR2 SNEGSKA, per germline (reference sequence). The CDR3 here is CSFFRDGFNYGYTF. The CDR3, as DNA: TGCAGTTTTTTCCGGGACGGCTTTAACTATGGCTACACCTTC.

This chain connects TRBV6-1 to TRBJ1-2, with TRBD1 matching 7 bases. The CDR3 loop spans 13 amino acids. Germline V CDR1 and CDR2: MNHNS, SASEGT. Trimming took 7 bases from V and 4 from J; bases not matched to a gene: 6. The CDR3 DNA sequence: TGTGCCAGCACCCGCGGGACAGCCTATGGCTACACCTTC. It codes for CASTRGTAYGYTF.

The genes are TRBV20-1 and TRBJ2-4, with 13 bases fitting TRBD2. The assigned J gene may be wrong: the sequence end matches TRBJ2-5 better. The CDR3 has 19 amino acids. Germline V gene sequence: CDR1 DFQATT, CDR2 SNEGSKA (reference sequence). The DNA for the CDR3 is TGCAGTGCTAGCGCCGGGACTAGCGGGGACCTCGGGAAGAAAGAGACCCAGTACTTC. It codes for CSASAGTSGDLGKKETQYF.

This chain links TRBV7-9 with TRBJ2-1, with TRBD2 identical over 11 bases. With 4 bases clipped from V and 8 bases from J, the junction kept 7 bases outside the gene matches. Germline V gene data show CDR1 as SEHNR and CDR2 as FQNEAQ (reference sequence). The CDR3 has 15 amino acids. CDR3 sequence reads: CASSSLAGGRDEQFF. The CDR3 bases are TGTGCCAGCAGCTCCTTAGCGGGGGGGAGGGATGAGCAGTTCTTC. Combining the CDR3 with reference TRBV7-9 and TRBJ2-1 gives the whole variable domain DTGVSQNPRHKITKRGQNVTFRCDPISEHNRLYWYRQTLGQGPEFLTYFQNEAQLEKSRLLSDRFSAERPKGSFSTLEIQRTEQGDSAMYLCASSSLAGGRDEQFFGPGTRLTVL.

This clonotype was seen a few times. J is TRBJ2-5 and V is TRBV20-1, with 7 bases that match TRBD2. After removal of 0 bases from V and 5 bases from J, the junction contained 6 bases not matched to a gene. CDR1 DFQATT and CDR2 SNEGSKA come from the germline V gene (reference sequence). The length of the CDR3 is 14 residues. The DNA of the CDR3 is TGCAGTGCTAGAGATCGATTAGCGGGTGAGACCCAGTACTTC. The encoded protein is CSARDRLAGETQYF.

V is TRBV20-1 and J is TRBJ1-1, with 9 bases matching TRBD1. The J segment lost 4 bases and the V segment lost 1 base, leaving 4 bases of the junction unmatched. Germline loops: CDR1 DFQATT, CDR2 SNEGSKA (reference sequence). This CDR3 is built from 14 residues. The CDR3 region has the DNA TGCAGTGCTAGAGGAACAGGGGGCGGCACTGAAGCTTTCTTT. This codes for CSARGTGGGTEAFF.

The V call is TRBV24-1, the J call TRBJ2-5; a possible D gene is TRBD2 (6 bases). Deletions cut 7 bases from V and 0 bases from J, with 8 bases between. This CDR3 region has 13 residues. Germline CDR1 KGHDR, CDR2 SFDVKD. The CDR3 DNA follows: TGTGCCACCAGGGAGGGGAACCAAGAGACCCAGTACTTC. Protein product: CATREGNQETQYF.

This chain joins TRBV15 and TRBJ2-7; 9 positions match TRBD2. The V and J ends lost 4 bases and 4 bases, in that order; junction bases with no gene match: 5. CDR1 is LNHNV and CDR2 is YYDKDF in the germline V gene (reference sequence). CDR3 size: 14 residues. CDR3 sequence: CATSKGTSRYEQYF. The CDR3 region has the DNA TGTGCCACCAGCAAGGGGACTAGCAGATACGAGCAGTACTTC.

Only one count was recorded for this clonotype. The J gene is TRBJ2-7, the V gene TRBV29-1, with a possible D match to TRBD1 (6 bases). Judging by the DNA end, TRBJ2-5 fits better; the J call may be wrong. Looked up from germline, CDR1 is SQVTM and CDR2 is ANQGSEA. The CDR3 has 14 residues. CDR3: CSVEEPGQKETQYF. The CDR3, as DNA: TGCAGCGTTGAAGAACCCGGACAGAAAGAGACCCAGTACTTC.

There are a few counts of this clonotype. V is TRBV29-1 and J is TRBJ2-1; 7 bases line up with TRBD2. Germline V lookup: CDR1 SQVTM, CDR2 ANQGSEA. V was pared by 2 bases and J by 8 bases, with 0 bases of the junction left unmatched. The CDR3 totals 11 residues. Here the CDR3 reads CSVESGDEQFF. DNA for the CDR3: TGCAGCGTTGAAAGCGGGGATGAGCAGTTCTTC.

This sequence joins TRBV29-1 and TRBJ1-1; no definite D call. V was trimmed by 4 bases and J by 2 bases, leaving 8 bases between them. This CDR3 comprises 12 residues. From germline, CDR1 is SQVTM and CDR2 ANQGSEA. The chain's CDR3 is CSVGGVNTEAFF. In DNA, the CDR3 is TGCAGCGTTGGTGGGGTAAACACTGAAGCTTTCTTT.

This clonotype has only a few counts. V is TRBV27 and J is TRBJ1-5; D gene unclear. Germline V gives CDR1 MNHEY, CDR2 SMNVEV (reference sequence). This CDR3 has 16 residues. Between the trimmed V and J ends, which lost 6 bases and 7 bases, there was a span of 22 bases. CDR3 nucleotides: TGTGCCAGCAGCTCCTCCCGGGCACGAGGATACCAGCCCCAGCATTTT. Translated, it gives CASSSSRARGYQPQHF.

This chain connects TRBV7-2 to TRBJ2-1; 9 bases are shared with TRBD2. Trimming removed 1 base from V and 8 bases from J; junction bases left unmatched: 9. Looked up from germline, CDR1 is SGHTA and CDR2 is FQGNSA. This CDR3 is 16 amino acids long. Here the CDR3 reads CASSLEGRGGSHEQFF. The DNA of the CDR3 is TGTGCCAGCAGCTTAGAAGGGCGGGGGGGCTCCCATGAGCAGTTCTTC.

This clonotype has just a few counts. The chain joins TRBV13 to TRBJ2-7; possibly TRBD1 for D (6 bases). Germline V CDR1 and CDR2: PRHDT, FYEKMQ (reference sequence). The CDR3 runs to 15 residues. Trimming pared 4 bases from V and 2 bases from J, leaving 15 bases between. The CDR3 here is CASSSTRQAAYEQYF. CDR3 nucleotide sequence: TGTGCCAGCAGCTCCACGAGACAGGCCGCCTACGAGCAGTACTTC.

This sequence joins TRBV9 and TRBJ2-3, with 10 bases matching TRBD2. Germline values: CDR1 SGDLS, CDR2 YYNGEE. The CDR3 sequence is 16 residues long. V was clipped by 2 bases and J by 2 bases; unmatched bases: 5. CDR3 in DNA: TGTGCCAGCAGCGTTTTAGCGGGGGGCCCCACAGATACGCAGTATTTT. It encodes CASSVLAGGPTDTQYF. The full variable domain, completed using reference TRBV9 and TRBJ2-3, is DSGVTQTPKHLITATGQRVTLRCSPRSGDLSVYWYQQSLDQGLQFLIQYYNGEERAKGNILERFSAQQFPDLHSELNLSSLELGDSALYFCASSVLAGGPTDTQYFGPGTRLTVL.